A selection of T cell receptor beta chains follows, all from one sample in a study of cytomegalovirus exposure and HLA in healthy donors. Generated by immunoSEQ multiplex PCR, the TCRdb table keeps only in-frame clones and is missing some. The sample comprises about 160,000 clones, 70% to 90% of which are singletons, and around 6.7% rests with the top ten. Input material: PBMCs. The receptor set was obtained from a woman in her 30s in good health and CMV-seropositive. The CDR3 runs from the conserved cysteine through the conserved F or W. Each record gives: CDR3 length, J gene, V gene, D gene, clone size, CDR3 DNA, CDR3 protein. A D gene is named only where the DNA matches it firmly. The listing skips clone size in some rows; elsewhere it reads once, few, many or a size class.

11 TRBJ1-2 TRBV29-1 NA NA TGCAGCGGAAGGGAGTCCTATGGCTACACCTTC CSGRESYGYTF
14 TRBJ2-7 TRBV7-8 TRBD2 NA TGTGCCAGCAGCTTAGTGGGGGGGGCCTACGAGCAGTACTTC CASSLVGGAYEQYF
15 TRBJ2-1 TRBV5-1 NA NA TGCGCCAGCAGCTTGGTAGGTGGGGGGGCGAATGAGCAGTTCTTC CASSLVGGGANEQFF
17 TRBJ2-7 TRBV4-1 NA NA TGCGCCAGCAGCCAAGTCGTCCCCCGAACAGGGTTTTACGAGCAGTACTTC CASSQVVPRTGFYEQYF
15 TRBJ2-1 TRBV11-3 TRBD2 NA TGTGCCAGCAGGCTAAATAGCGGGGGGGCCCATGAGCAGTTCTTC CASRLNSGGAHEQFF
13 TRBJ2-7 TRBV10-3 NA NA TGTGCCATCAGCAACGGACAGTCCTACGAGCAGTACTTC CAISNGQSYEQYF
12 TRBJ2-2 TRBV11-2 NA NA TGTGCCAGCAGATCTCCCACCGGGGAGCTGTTTTTT CASRSPTGELFF
14 TRBJ1-1 TRBV6-5 NA few TGTGCCAGCAGTTACTCACGGGGGTGGGGTGAAGCTTTCTTT CASSYSRGWGEAFF
15 TRBJ2-7 TRBV4-1 TRBD2 NA TGCGCCAGCAGCCGCAGTAGCGGGGGCCTCTACGAGCAGTACTTC CASSRSSGGLYEQYF
13 TRBJ2-3 TRBV2 NA NA TGTGCCAGCAGTGAAGTGGGGAGATATACGCAGTATTTT CASSEVGRYTQYF
13 TRBJ2-7 TRBV5-4 NA once TGTGCCAGCAGCTTGCAGGGTACGGACGAGCAGTACTTC CASSLQGTDEQYF
15 TRBJ2-3 TRBV7-2 NA once TGTGCCAGCAGCTCCGCAGGGGATACGACAGATACGCAGTATTTT CASSSAGDTTDTQYF
12 TRBJ2-7 TRBV30 NA NA TGTGCCTGGGGGGGGGCTCAGGTCGAGCAGTACTTC CAWGGAQVEQYF
14 TRBJ1-2 TRBV28 TRBD1 NA TGTGCCAGCAGTCAAGGGACAGGGTCCGGTGGCTACACCTTC CASSQGTGSGGYTF
16 TRBJ2-1 TRBV10-3 NA NA TGTGCCATCAGTGAGTCGATGGCGGGTTCCTACAATGAGCAGTTCTTC CAISESMAGSYNEQFF
14 TRBJ2-7 TRBV5-1 TRBD1 NA TGCGCCAGCAGCTTGGAGGGGACAGGGCTCGAGCAGTACTTC CASSLEGTGLEQYF